This entry lists 29 T cell receptor beta chains sequenced from one sample in a study of blood T cell repertoires in COVID-19. Clones were read by immunoSEQ multiplex PCR, and TCRdb kept only the in-frame ones, dropping some. The sample yields 150,000 or so clones, around four fifths seen once. Sequenced sample: peripheral blood. The source of these receptors is a human donor in a cohort sampled during active COVID-19.

V is TRBV5-1 and J is TRBJ1-1; 7 positions agree with TRBD1. The germline gives CDR1 SGHRS, CDR2 YFSETQ. This CDR3 is built from 13 residues. V lost 4 bases to trimming and J lost 5 bases; unmatched junction nucleotides: 5. CDR3 sequence (DNA): TGCGCCAGCAGCCAAAACAGGGGTACTGAAGCTTTCTTT. It yields the protein CASSQNRGTEAFF.

The V gene is TRBV18, the J gene TRBJ1-6; D not certain. V lost 1 base and J lost 10, with 14 bases in between. The CDR3 contains 15 residues. Germline V CDR1 and CDR2: KGHSH, LQKENI. Here the CDR3 DNA reads TGTGCCAGCTCACCACTGTCGAGGGCGGAATCACCCCTCCACTTT. Its translation is CASSPLSRAESPLHF.

The genes are TRBV9 and TRBJ1-5; weak D call: TRBD1 (5 bases). The germline V gene encodes CDR1 SGDLS and CDR2 YYNGEE. The length of the CDR3 is 14 residues. Trimming pared 3 bases from V and 6 bases from J, leaving 13 bases between. The DNA for the CDR3 is TGTGCCAGCAGCGAGCGCGGGGGAGGTCAGCCCCAGCATTTT. Translation: CASSERGGGQPQHF. Looking up the rest from reference TRBV9 and TRBJ1-5 gives the full variable domain: DSGVTQTPKHLITATGQRVTLRCSPRSGDLSVYWYQQSLDQGLQFLIQYYNGEERAKGNILERFSAQQFPDLHSELNLSSLELGDSALYFCASSERGGGQPQHFGDGTRLSIL.

There are a few counts of this clone. The chain recombines TRBV13 with TRBJ2-2; the D gene is possibly TRBD1 (6 bases). Trimming pared 4 bases from V and 2 bases from J, leaving 11 bases between. This CDR3 contains 15 residues. In germline, CDR1 is PRHDT, CDR2 FYEKMQ (reference sequence). Here the CDR3 DNA reads TGTGCCAGCAGCTCCCAACAGGGAAACACCGGGGAGCTGTTTTTT. This sequence encodes CASSSQQGNTGELFF. Together with reference TRBV13 and TRBJ2-2, the CDR3 gives the full variable domain: AAGVIQSPRHLIKEKRETATLKCYPIPRHDTVYWYQQGPGQDPQFLISFYEKMQSDKGSIPDRFSAQQFSDYHSELNMSSLELGDSALYFCASSSQQGNTGELFFGEGSRLTVL.

This rearrangement joins TRBV6-2 or TRBV6-3 to TRBJ2-5, with TRBD2 matching over 16 bases. CDR1 MNHEY and CDR2 SVGEGT come from the germline V gene. This CDR3 region has 18 residues. Trimming cost V 4 bases and J 5 bases; bases outside gene matches: 10. CDR3: CASSSPGTSGGALETQYF. The CDR3, as DNA: TGTGCCAGCAGTTCTCCCGGGACTAGCGGGGGGGCATTGGAGACCCAGTACTTC.

The chain carries TRBV27 and TRBJ1-5; no clear D. Germline values: CDR1 MNHEY, CDR2 SMNVEV (reference sequence). The CDR3 totals 15 residues. Trimming removed 5 bases from V and 2 bases from J, with 13 bases in between. This chain's CDR3 is CASSPSIGGNQPQHF. Here the CDR3 DNA reads TGTGCCAGCAGTCCATCCATCGGTGGCAATCAGCCCCAGCATTTT.

The rearrangement links TRBV5-1 to TRBJ2-3, with D maybe TRBD1 (5 bases). V lost 0 bases to trimming and J lost 3 bases, with 14 bases between them. CDR1 SGHRS and CDR2 YFSETQ come from the germline V gene. The CDR3 sequence is 16 residues long. CDR3 in amino acids: CASSLAQGLETDTQYF. For the CDR3, the DNA is TGCGCCAGCAGCTTGGCCCAGGGATTAGAAACAGATACGCAGTATTTT.

CDR3 sequence (DNA): TGTGCCAGTAGTATCGGACAGGGAAACAATGAGCAGTTCTTC. This translates into CASSIGQGNNEQFF. The rearrangement joins TRBV19 to TRBJ2-1, with 8 bases that match TRBD1. The CDR3 is made up of 14 amino acids. The V gene end was trimmed by 3 bases and the J gene end by 5 bases; junction bases not matched to a gene: 3. The V gene's germline CDR1 is LNHDA and CDR2 SQIVND (reference sequence).

The chain employs TRBV4-1 and TRBJ2-1, with TRBD1 matching 10 bases. The length of the CDR3 is 16 residues. The germline V gene encodes CDR1 MGHRA and CDR2 YSYEKL. Germline trimming cut 4 bases from V and 12 bases from J; bases unmatched to any gene: 15. The CDR3 bases are TGCGCCAGCAGCCTTCAATCGGGACAGGGGCGAGGGGGGCAGTTCTTC. Encoded protein: CASSLQSGQGRGGQFF.

About this clone: One end of the junction is discordant with germline, which a read error may explain. This chain uses TRBV3-1 (or the pseudogene TRBV3-2) with TRBJ2-6; a possible D gene is TRBD2 (5 bases). CDR1 and CDR2 from the germline V gene are LGHDT and YNNKEL (reference sequence). CDR3 size: 16 residues. The CDR3 nucleotides are TGTGCCAGCAGGTACAGCGGATTCTCTGAGGCCAACGTCCTGACTTTC. Protein product: CASRYSGFSEANVLTF.

The chain combines TRBV19 with TRBJ1-1, with a weak D call TRBD1 (6 bases). V gave up 8 bases and J gave up 1 base, with 11 bases separating them. Germline V gene lookup returns CDR1 LNHDA and CDR2 SQIVND (reference sequence). This CDR3 region has 13 residues. In nucleotides, the CDR3 is TGTGCCAGTTCTACAGGGTGGAACACTGAAGCTTTCTTT. Protein sequence: CASSTGWNTEAFF.

V usage is TRBV24-1 and J usage is TRBJ2-1, with unresolved D. The V end was cut by 3 bases, the J end by 8 bases, with 7 bases between. The CDR3 totals 12 residues. The germline gives CDR1 KGHDR, CDR2 SFDVKD. Here the CDR3 DNA reads TGTGCCACCAGTGATGCCCGGGATGAGCAGTTCTTC. Its protein product is CATSDARDEQFF.

This chain links TRBV9 with TRBJ1-6, with TRBD1 matching 8 bases. V trimming: 0 bases; J trimming: 9 bases; junction bases outside the gene matches: 5. This CDR3 has 15 amino acids. Germline V gives CDR1 SGDLS, CDR2 YYNGEE. The CDR3 reads CASSVDQGAVSPLHF. CDR3 bases: TGTGCCAGCAGCGTAGATCAGGGGGCAGTTTCACCCCTCCACTTT.

In its sample, this clone was seen a few times. The rearrangement uses TRBV15 and TRBJ1-1; 8 bases fit TRBD1. This CDR3 has 14 amino acids. With V trimmed by 5 bases and J by 5 bases, 7 bases remained unmatched. Germline CDR1 is LNHNV and CDR2 is YYDKDF (reference sequence). CDR3 residues: CATSSRTGTTEAFF. The CDR3 nucleotides read TGTGCCACCAGCTCACGGACAGGGACTACTGAAGCTTTCTTT.

This clone was seen once. This chain joins TRBV5-1 and TRBJ2-7; possible D gene TRBD1, 6 bases. This CDR3 region has 14 residues. Per germline, CDR1 SGHRS and CDR2 YFSETQ. The V gene lost 4 bases and the J gene lost 1 base, with 12 bases spanning the gap. Here the CDR3 reads CASSTTTGSYEQYF. As DNA, the CDR3 is TGCGCCAGCAGCACAACGACAGGTTCCTACGAGCAGTACTTC.

V is TRBV27 and J is TRBJ1-2; a weak D match, TRBD1 (6 bases). This CDR3 has 14 amino acids. Germline V gives CDR1 MNHEY, CDR2 SMNVEV (reference sequence). V lost 6 bases to trimming and J lost 4 bases, with 15 bases between them. This CDR3 reads CASSSIRGAYGYTF. CDR3 nucleotide sequence: TGTGCCAGCAGCTCCATCAGGGGAGCCTATGGCTACACCTTC.

This chain joins TRBV7-8 and TRBJ2-3; D is unresolved. Between the trimmed V and J ends, which lost 4 bases and 4 bases, there was a span of 15 bases. CDR1 SGHVS and CDR2 FQNEAQ come from the germline V gene. CDR3 length equals 15 residues. Here the CDR3 DNA reads TGTGCCAGCAGCTCCGTAAGTGCCCGGTCAGATACGCAGTATTTT. It encodes CASSSVSARSDTQYF.

The chain uses TRBV5-1 and TRBJ2-2, with D tentatively TRBD2 (7 bases). The V end lost 1 base, the J end lost 5 bases, and 12 bases lay between the germline ends. Per the germline V gene, CDR1 is SGHRS and CDR2 is YFSETQ. The CDR3 is made up of 15 amino acids. The CDR3 region is CASSLTAGATGELFF. CDR3 DNA sequence: TGCGCCAGCAGCTTGACCGCGGGGGCGACCGGGGAGCTGTTTTTT.

The chain recombines TRBV2 with TRBJ1-1; TRBD1 agrees at 7 bases. Germline loops: CDR1 SNHLY, CDR2 FYNNEI. The trim removed 10 bases at V and 0 bases at J, leaving 5 bases unmatched. There are 13 residues in the CDR3. CDR3 sequence: CATHRGLNTEAFF. DNA for the CDR3: TGTGCCACCCACAGGGGATTGAACACTGAAGCTTTCTTT. Full variable domain (outside the CDR3, taken from reference TRBV2 and TRBJ1-1): EPEVTQTPSHQVTQMGQEVILRCVPISNHLYFYWYRQILGQKVEFLVSFYNNEISEKSEIFDDQFSVERPDGSNFTLKIRSTKLEDSAMYFCATHRGLNTEAFFGQGTRLTVV.

This clone was counted a single time. The chain couples TRBV11-3 to TRBJ1-1; 7 nucleotides line up with TRBD1. Germline CDR1 and CDR2: SGHNT and YENEEA. The CDR3 sequence is 14 residues long. V trimming: 5 bases; J trimming: 8 bases; junction bases outside the gene matches: 11. The CDR3 nucleotides read TGTGCCAGCAGCCCTTCCGCGGAGGGGGCGGAAGCTTTCTTT. Protein: CASSPSAEGAEAFF.

The chain is built from TRBV19 and TRBJ1-2; D gene unclear. V was clipped by 1 base and J by 4 bases, with 10 bases between them. The germline V gene encodes CDR1 LNHDA and CDR2 SQIVND (reference sequence). This CDR3 has 14 amino acids. CDR3: CASSIGLTSYGYTF. In DNA, the CDR3 is TGTGCCAGTAGTATAGGACTGACTTCCTATGGCTACACCTTC.

A word on this clone: The sample has other DNA sequences that encode this CDR3 too. The chain combines TRBV5-6 with TRBJ1-5; D not resolved. Germline V gene sequence: CDR1 SGHDT, CDR2 YYEEEE. The CDR3 spans 14 residues. Trimming cost V 0 bases and J 0 bases, with 4 bases left between them. In DNA form, the CDR3 reads TGTGCCAGCAGCTTGGGGCTTAGCAATCAGCCCCAGCATTTT. It translates to CASSLGLSNQPQHF.

The chain carries TRBV6-5 and TRBJ1-5, with 8 nucleotides matching TRBD1. The germline V gene encodes CDR1 MNHEY and CDR2 SVGAGI. The V segment lost 8 bases and the J segment 7 bases; nucleotides outside the gene matches: 10. The CDR3 consists of 14 residues. CDR3 protein: CASLSTGGLQPQHF. The CDR3 DNA is TGTGCCAGCCTCTCCACAGGGGGTTTACAGCCCCAGCATTTT.

The chain has TRBV5-1 and TRBJ1-4, with 7 bases aligning to TRBD1. Germline CDR1 is SGHRS and CDR2 is YFSETQ. The trim removed 4 bases at V and 4 bases at J, leaving 4 bases unmatched. This CDR3 is 14 amino acids long. The CDR3 is CASSHDRVNEKLFF. In DNA, the CDR3 is TGCGCCAGCAGCCACGACAGGGTTAATGAAAAACTGTTTTTT.

The chain joins TRBV25-1 to TRBJ2-5; 7 bases are a match to TRBD2. The V segment lost 5 bases and the J segment 5 bases; nucleotides outside the gene matches: 5. The CDR3 sequence is 13 residues long. Per germline, CDR1 MGHDK and CDR2 SYGVNS. CDR3 region: CASSPWGGETQYF. The DNA of the CDR3 is TGTGCCAGCAGTCCCTGGGGAGGGGAGACCCAGTACTTC.

The gene calls are TRBV6-5 and TRBJ1-1; D unclear. The germline gives CDR1 MNHEY, CDR2 SVGAGI. The ends were cut back, 2 bases at V and 4 bases at J, with 11 bases in the middle. The CDR3 contains 14 residues. The CDR3 nucleotides are TGTGCCAGCAGTTACACCGAGGGAGGCACTGAAGCTTTCTTT. It encodes CASSYTEGGTEAFF.

The table lists this clone with a count of one. This chain uses TRBV5-1 with TRBJ2-1, with D unresolved. The CDR3 is 15 amino acids. Trimming pared 0 bases from V and 0 bases from J, leaving 7 bases between. Germline V lookup: CDR1 SGHRS, CDR2 YFSETQ. CDR3 residues: CASSLAMSSYNEQFF. The CDR3 DNA is TGCGCCAGCAGCTTGGCCATGAGCTCCTACAATGAGCAGTTCTTC.

V and J are TRBV7-2 and TRBJ2-5, with 11 nucleotides matching TRBD2. Germline values: CDR1 SGHTA, CDR2 FQGNSA. The CDR3 totals 15 residues. With V trimmed by 7 bases and J by 5 bases, 9 bases remained unmatched. CDR3 loop: CASKLAGVVGETQYF. CDR3 nucleotide sequence: TGTGCCAGCAAACTAGCGGGGGTCGTCGGGGAGACCCAGTACTTC.

The gene calls are TRBV5-1 and TRBJ2-7; the D gene is possibly TRBD2 (6 bases). CDR1 and CDR2 from the germline V gene are SGHRS and YFSETQ. V lost 2 bases to trimming and J lost 2 bases, with 8 bases between them. The CDR3 has 13 residues. CDR3: CASSLGGTYEQYF. The DNA for the CDR3 is TGCGCCAGCAGCTTAGGAGGGACCTACGAGCAGTACTTC.